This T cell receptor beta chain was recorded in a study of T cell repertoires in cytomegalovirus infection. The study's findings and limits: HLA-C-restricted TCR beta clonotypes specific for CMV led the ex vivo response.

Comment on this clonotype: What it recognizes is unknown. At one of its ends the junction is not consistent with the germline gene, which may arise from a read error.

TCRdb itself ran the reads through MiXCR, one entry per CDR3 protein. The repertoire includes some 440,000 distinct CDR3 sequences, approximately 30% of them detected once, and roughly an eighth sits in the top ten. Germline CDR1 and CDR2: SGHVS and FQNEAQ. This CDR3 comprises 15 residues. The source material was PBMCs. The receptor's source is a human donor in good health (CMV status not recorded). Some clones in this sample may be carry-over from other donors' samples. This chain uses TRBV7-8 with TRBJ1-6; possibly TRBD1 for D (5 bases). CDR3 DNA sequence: TGTGCCAGCAGCTCAGGAGGGACTTATAATGCACCCCTACACTTT. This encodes CASSSGGTYNAPLHF.